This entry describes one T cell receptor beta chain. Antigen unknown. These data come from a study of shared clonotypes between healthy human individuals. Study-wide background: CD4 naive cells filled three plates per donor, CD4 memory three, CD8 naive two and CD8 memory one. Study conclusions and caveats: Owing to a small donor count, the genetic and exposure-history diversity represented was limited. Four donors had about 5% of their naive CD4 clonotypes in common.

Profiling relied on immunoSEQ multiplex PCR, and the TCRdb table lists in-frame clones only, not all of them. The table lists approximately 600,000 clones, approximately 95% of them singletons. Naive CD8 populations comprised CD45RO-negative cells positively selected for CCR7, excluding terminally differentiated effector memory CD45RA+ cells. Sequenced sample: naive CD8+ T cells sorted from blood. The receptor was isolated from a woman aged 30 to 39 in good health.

CDR3 DNA sequence: TGTGCCAGCAGCTACCAGACAGGGCTACTTGGCTACACCTTC. Translated, it gives CASSYQTGLLGYTF. This rearrangement joins TRBV5-6 to TRBJ1-2; 7 bases line up with TRBD1. Trimming removed 3 bases from V and 7 bases from J; junction bases left unmatched: 9. The CDR3 contains 14 residues. Per germline, CDR1 SGHDT and CDR2 YYEEEE.